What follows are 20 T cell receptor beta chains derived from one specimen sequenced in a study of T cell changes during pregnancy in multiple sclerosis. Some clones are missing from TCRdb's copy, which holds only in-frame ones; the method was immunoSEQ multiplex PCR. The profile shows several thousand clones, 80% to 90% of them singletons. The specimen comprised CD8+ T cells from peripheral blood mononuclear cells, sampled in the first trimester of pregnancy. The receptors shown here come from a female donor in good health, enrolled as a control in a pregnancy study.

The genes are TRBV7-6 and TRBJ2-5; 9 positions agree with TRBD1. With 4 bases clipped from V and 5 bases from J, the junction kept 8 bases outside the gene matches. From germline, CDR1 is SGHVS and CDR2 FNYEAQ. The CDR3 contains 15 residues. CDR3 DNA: TGTGCCAGCAGCTGGGGACAGGGATACGGGGAGACCCAGTACTTC. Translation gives CASSWGQGYGETQYF.

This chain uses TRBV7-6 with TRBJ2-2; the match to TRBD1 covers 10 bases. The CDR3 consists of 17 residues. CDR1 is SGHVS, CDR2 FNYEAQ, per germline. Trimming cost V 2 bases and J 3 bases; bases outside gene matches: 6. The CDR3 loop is CASSLPSGQGDTGELFF. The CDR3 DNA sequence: TGTGCCAGCAGCTTACCCTCTGGACAGGGGGACACCGGGGAGCTGTTTTTT.

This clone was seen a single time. CDR3 loop: CASSFAGANYGYTF. CDR3 DNA sequence: TGTGCCAGCAGCTTTGCGGGGGCTAACTATGGCTACACCTTC. The chain carries TRBV7-9 and TRBJ1-2, with D possibly being TRBD1 (5 bases). The CDR3 has 14 residues. V lost 3 bases, J lost 0 bases, and 8 bases lay in between. The V gene's germline CDR1 is SEHNR and CDR2 FQNEAQ (reference sequence). Complete variable domain (other parts from reference TRBV7-9 and TRBJ1-2): DTGVSQNPRHKITKRGQNVTFRCDPISEHNRLYWYRQTLGQGPEFLTYFQNEAQLEKSRLLSDRFSAERPKGSFSTLEIQRTEQGDSAMYLCASSFAGANYGYTFGSGTRLTVV.

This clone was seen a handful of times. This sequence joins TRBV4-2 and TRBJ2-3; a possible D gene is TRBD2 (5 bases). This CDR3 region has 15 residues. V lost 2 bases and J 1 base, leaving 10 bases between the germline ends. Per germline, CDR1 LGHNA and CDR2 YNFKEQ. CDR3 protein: CASSQSLEGTDTQYF. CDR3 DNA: TGTGCCAGCAGCCAATCCTTGGAGGGCACAGATACGCAGTATTTT.

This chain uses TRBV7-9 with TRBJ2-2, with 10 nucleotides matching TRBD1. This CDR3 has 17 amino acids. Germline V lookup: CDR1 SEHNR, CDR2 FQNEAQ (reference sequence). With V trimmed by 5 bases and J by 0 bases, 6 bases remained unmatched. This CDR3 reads CASSGDRGPTNTGELFF. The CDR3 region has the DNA TGTGCCAGCAGCGGTGACAGGGGGCCGACGAACACCGGGGAGCTGTTTTTT.

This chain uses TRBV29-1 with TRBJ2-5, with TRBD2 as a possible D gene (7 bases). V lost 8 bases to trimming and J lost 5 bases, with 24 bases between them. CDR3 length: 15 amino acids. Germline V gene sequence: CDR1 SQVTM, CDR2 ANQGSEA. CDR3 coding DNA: TGCAGCACCAGTAGGGGGGGAGTCGCCGGGGAGACCCAGTACTTC. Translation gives CSTSRGGVAGETQYF.

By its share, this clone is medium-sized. CDR3 DNA sequence: TGTGCCAGCAGCTTACCTAGCGGGGCCAATGAGCAGTTCTTC. Amino acid sequence: CASSLPSGANEQFF. The chain has TRBV7-2 and TRBJ2-1; 9 bases are shared with TRBD2. The germline V gene has CDR1 SGHTA and CDR2 FQGNSA. The CDR3 runs 14 residues. The V and J ends lost 2 bases and 6 bases, in that order; junction bases with no gene match: 2.

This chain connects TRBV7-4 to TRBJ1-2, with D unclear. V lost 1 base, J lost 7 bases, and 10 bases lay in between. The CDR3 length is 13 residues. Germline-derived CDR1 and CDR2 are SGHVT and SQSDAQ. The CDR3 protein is CASSLGGRRGYTF. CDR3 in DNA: TGTGCCAGCAGCTTAGGAGGGAGGCGTGGCTACACCTTC. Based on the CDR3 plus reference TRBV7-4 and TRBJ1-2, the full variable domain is GAGVSQSPRYKVAKRGRDVALRCDSISGHVTLYWYRQTLGQGSEVLTYSQSDAQRDKSGRPSGRFSAERPERSVSTLKIQRTEQGDSAVYLCASSLGGRRGYTFGSGTRLTVV.

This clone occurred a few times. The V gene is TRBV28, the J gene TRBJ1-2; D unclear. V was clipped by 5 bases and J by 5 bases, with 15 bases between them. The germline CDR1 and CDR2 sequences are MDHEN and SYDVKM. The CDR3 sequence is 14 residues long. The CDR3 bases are TGTGCCAGCAGTCAAGCCCAGGCTCAATATGGCTACACCTTC. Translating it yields CASSQAQAQYGYTF.

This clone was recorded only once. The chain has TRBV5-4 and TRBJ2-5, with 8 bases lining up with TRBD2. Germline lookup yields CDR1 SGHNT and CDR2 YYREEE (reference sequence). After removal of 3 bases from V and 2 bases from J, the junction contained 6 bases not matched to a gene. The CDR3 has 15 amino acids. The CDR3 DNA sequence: TGTGCCAGCAGCTCCGACCGCGGGGGGCAAGAGACCCAGTACTTC. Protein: CASSSDRGGQETQYF.

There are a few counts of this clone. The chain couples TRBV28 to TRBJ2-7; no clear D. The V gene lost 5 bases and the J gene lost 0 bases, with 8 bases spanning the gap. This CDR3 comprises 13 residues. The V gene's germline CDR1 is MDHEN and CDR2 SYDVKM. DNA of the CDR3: TGTGCCAGCAGTGTTAGAGGCTCCTACGAGCAGTACTTC. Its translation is CASSVRGSYEQYF. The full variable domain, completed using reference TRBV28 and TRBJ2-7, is DVKVTQSSRYLVKRTGEKVFLECVQDMDHENMFWYRQDPGLGLRLIYFSYDVKMKEKGDIPEGYSVSREKKERFSLILESASTNQTSMYLCASSVRGSYEQYFGPGTRLTVT.

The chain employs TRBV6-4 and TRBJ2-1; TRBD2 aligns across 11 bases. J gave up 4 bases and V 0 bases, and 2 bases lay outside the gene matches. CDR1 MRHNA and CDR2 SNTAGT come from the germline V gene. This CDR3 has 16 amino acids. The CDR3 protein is CASSDSSGGGYNEQFF. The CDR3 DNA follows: TGTGCCAGCAGTGACTCTAGCGGGGGGGGGTACAATGAGCAGTTCTTC.

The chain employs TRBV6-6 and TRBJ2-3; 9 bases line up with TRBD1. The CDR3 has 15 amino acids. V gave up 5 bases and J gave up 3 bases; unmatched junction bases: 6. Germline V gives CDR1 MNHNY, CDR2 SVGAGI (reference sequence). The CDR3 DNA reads TGTGCCAGCAGTGCCCGGGACAGGGCGACAGATACGCAGTATTTT. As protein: CASSARDRATDTQYF.

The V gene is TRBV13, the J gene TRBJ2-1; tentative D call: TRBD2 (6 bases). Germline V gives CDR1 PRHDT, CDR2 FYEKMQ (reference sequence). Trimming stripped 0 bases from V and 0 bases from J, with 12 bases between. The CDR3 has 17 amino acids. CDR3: CASSLGRAGRSYNEQFF. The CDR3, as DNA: TGTGCCAGCAGCTTAGGCCGGGCGGGGCGCTCCTACAATGAGCAGTTCTTC.

Here the CDR3 reads CASSTGLREQFF. The CDR3, as DNA: TGTGCCAGCAGCACCGGACTCCGTGAGCAGTTCTTC. The chain recombines TRBV7-9 with TRBJ2-1, with D possibly TRBD2 on 5 matching bases. This CDR3 comprises 12 residues. Deletions cut 5 bases from V and 9 bases from J, with 11 bases between. Germline-derived CDR1 and CDR2 are SEHNR and FQNEAQ (reference sequence).

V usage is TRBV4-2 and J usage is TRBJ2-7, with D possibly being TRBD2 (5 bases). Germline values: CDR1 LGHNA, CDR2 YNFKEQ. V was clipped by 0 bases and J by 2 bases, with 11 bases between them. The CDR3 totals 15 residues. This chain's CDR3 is CASSQDPSGPYEQYF. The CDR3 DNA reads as TGTGCCAGCAGCCAAGATCCAAGCGGTCCCTACGAGCAGTACTTC.

CDR3 DNA: TGCGCCAGCAGCTGGGGACAGGGCTGGACCGGGGAGCTGTTTTTT. Its translation is CASSWGQGWTGELFF. The gene calls are TRBV5-1 and TRBJ2-2, with 9 bases aligning to TRBD1. Trimming took 3 bases from V and 5 from J; bases not matched to a gene: 5. Germline CDR1 reads SGHRS; CDR2 reads YFSETQ. CDR3 size: 15 residues.

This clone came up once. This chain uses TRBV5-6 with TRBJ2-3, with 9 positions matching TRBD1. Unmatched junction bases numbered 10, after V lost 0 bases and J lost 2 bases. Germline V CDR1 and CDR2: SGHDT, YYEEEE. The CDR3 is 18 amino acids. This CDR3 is CASSLVGQGSLFTDTQYF. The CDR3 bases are TGTGCCAGCAGCTTGGTGGGACAGGGATCCCTTTTCACAGATACGCAGTATTTT.

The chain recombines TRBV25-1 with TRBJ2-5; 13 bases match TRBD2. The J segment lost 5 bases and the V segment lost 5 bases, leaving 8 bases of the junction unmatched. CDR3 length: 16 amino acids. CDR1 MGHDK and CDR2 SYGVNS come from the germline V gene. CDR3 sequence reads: CASSTRLAGGGETQYF. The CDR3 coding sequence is TGTGCCAGCAGTACCCGACTAGCGGGAGGTGGGGAGACCCAGTACTTC.

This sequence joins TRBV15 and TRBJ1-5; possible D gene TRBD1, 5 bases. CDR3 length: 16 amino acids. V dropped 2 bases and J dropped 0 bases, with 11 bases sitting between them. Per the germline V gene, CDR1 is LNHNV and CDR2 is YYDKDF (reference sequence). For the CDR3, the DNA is TGTGCCACCAGCAGACGGGGGGACTTTAGCAATCAGCCCCAGCATTTT. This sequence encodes CATSRRGDFSNQPQHF.